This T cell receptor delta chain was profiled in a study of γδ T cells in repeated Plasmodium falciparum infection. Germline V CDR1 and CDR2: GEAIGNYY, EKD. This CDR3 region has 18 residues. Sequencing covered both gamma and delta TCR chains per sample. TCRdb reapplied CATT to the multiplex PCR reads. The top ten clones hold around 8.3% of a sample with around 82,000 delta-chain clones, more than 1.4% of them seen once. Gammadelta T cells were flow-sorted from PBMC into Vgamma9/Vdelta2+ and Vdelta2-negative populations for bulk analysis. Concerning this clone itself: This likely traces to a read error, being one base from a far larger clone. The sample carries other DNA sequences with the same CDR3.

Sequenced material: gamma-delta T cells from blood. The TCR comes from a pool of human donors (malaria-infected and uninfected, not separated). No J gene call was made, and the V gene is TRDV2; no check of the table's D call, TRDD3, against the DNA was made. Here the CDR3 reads CACDVLGDTRSGTDKLIF. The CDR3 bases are TGTGCCTGTGACGTACTGGGGGATACGCGGTCAGGCACCGATAAGCTCATCTTT.